One sample yielded the 29 T cell receptor beta chains listed below, sequenced in a study of OX40 agonist ivuxolimab in advanced cancers. Profiled with immunoSEQ multiplex PCR; TCRdb holds only in-frame clones, not every one. The sample contains about 37,000 clones, 85% of which appear only once. The material was CD4+ or CD8+ T cells sorted from blood, obtained in a trial of the OX40 agonist ivuxolimab. The receptors shown here come from an adult with an advanced solid tumor such as melanoma, head and neck, liver or kidney cancer.

The chain recombines TRBV11-2 with TRBJ1-4; possible D gene TRBD1, 6 bases. The CDR3 is made up of 15 amino acids. Trimming stripped 3 bases from V and 3 bases from J, with 11 bases between. Germline V gives CDR1 SGHAT, CDR2 FQNNGV. In DNA, the CDR3 is TGTGCCAGCAGCTTTCCGGGGGCTGCTAATGAAAAACTGTTTTTT. Protein sequence: CASSFPGAANEKLFF.

In its sample, this clone was seen once. DNA of the CDR3: TGTGCCAGCAGCCGCAGCGGGGACAGTTGGTATGAGCAGTACTTC. Translation gives CASSRSGDSWYEQYF. J is TRBJ2-7 and V is TRBV7-2; possibly TRBD1 or TRBD2 for D (7 bases each). Trimming shortened V by 5 bases and J by 7 bases, and 21 bases separated the two germline ends. Germline V gene lookup returns CDR1 SGHTA and CDR2 FQGNSA. The CDR3 contains 15 residues. Drawing the rest from reference TRBV7-2 and TRBJ2-7, the complete variable domain is GAGVSQSPSNKVTEKGKDVELRCDPISGHTALYWYRQSLGQGLEFLIYFQGNSAPDKSGLPSDRFSAERTGGSVSTLTIQRTQQEDSAVYLCASSRSGDSWYEQYFGPGTRLTVT.

This clone appeared a few times. The chain employs TRBV27 and TRBJ2-1; 7 bases are shared with TRBD2. CDR3 length: 17 residues. Germline CDR1 reads MNHEY; CDR2 reads SMNVEV (reference sequence). V trimming: 1 base; J trimming: 7 bases; junction bases outside the gene matches: 13. The CDR3 spells CASSLFGEKRGENEQFF. CDR3 sequence (DNA): TGTGCCAGCAGTTTATTTGGTGAAAAGCGGGGTGAGAATGAGCAGTTCTTC.

The chain is built from TRBV7-9 and TRBJ2-7; D remains ambiguous. V was pared by 0 bases and J by 4 bases, with 7 bases between. This CDR3 has 13 residues. CDR1 is SEHNR and CDR2 is FQNEAQ in the germline V gene (reference sequence). CDR3 residues: CASSLAAGYEQYF. In DNA, the CDR3 is TGTGCCAGCAGCTTAGCGGCAGGTTACGAGCAGTACTTC.

This clone showed up just once. The chain employs TRBV7-3 and TRBJ1-6; the match to TRBD1 covers 9 bases. This CDR3 contains 16 residues. Losses at the gene ends were 2 bases for V and 10 bases for J; bases not matched to a gene: 9. CDR1 and CDR2 (germline): SGHTA, FQGTGA. CDR3 DNA: TGTGCCAGCAGCTTAGGGGGACAGGGCACCGGCTCACCCCTCCACTTT. The encoded protein is CASSLGGQGTGSPLHF.

The chain employs TRBV5-1 and TRBJ2-7, with 7 bases matching TRBD1. CDR3 length equals 15 residues. Looked up from germline, CDR1 is SGHRS and CDR2 is YFSETQ. The V segment lost 0 bases and the J segment 4 bases; nucleotides outside the gene matches: 7. Written as DNA, the CDR3 is TGCGCCAGCAGCTTGGGAAGGGGGCAACAATACGAGCAGTACTTC. This translates into CASSLGRGQQYEQYF.

This sequence joins TRBV7-9 and TRBJ2-1; TRBD2 agrees at 8 bases. With V trimmed by 7 bases and J by 15 bases, 14 bases remained unmatched. This CDR3 region has 13 residues. CDR1 and CDR2 from the germline V gene are SEHNR and FQNEAQ (reference sequence). CDR3 in DNA: TGTGCCAGCATCGTCGGAGGGCTAGCGGGCGGGTTCTTC. Protein sequence: CASIVGGLAGGFF.

This chain connects TRBV5-6 to TRBJ1-2; possible D gene TRBD1, 5 bases. V gave up 0 bases and J gave up 5 bases, with 11 bases separating them. Looked up from germline, CDR1 is SGHDT and CDR2 is YYEEEE. The CDR3 covers 14 residues. Here the CDR3 reads CASSLVSGTYGYTF. CDR3 nucleotides: TGTGCCAGCAGCTTGGTATCAGGGACGTATGGCTACACCTTC.

The V call is TRBV10-3, the J call TRBJ2-6, with unresolved D. Trimming pared 6 bases from V and 1 base from J, leaving 10 bases between. CDR3 length equals 15 residues. The germline V gene has CDR1 ENHRY and CDR2 SYGVKD. In nucleotides, the CDR3 is TGTGCCATCAGCGCCTCCCCATCTGGGGCCAACGTCCTGACTTTC. This gives the protein CAISASPSGANVLTF.

The chain has TRBV19 and TRBJ1-1; D gene uncertain. Deletions cut 4 bases from V and 0 bases from J, with 15 bases between. The CDR3 is 16 amino acids. CDR1 is LNHDA, CDR2 SQIVND, per germline (reference sequence). The CDR3 loop is CASSTRAGDLNTEAFF. Written as DNA, the CDR3 is TGTGCCAGTAGTACGCGGGCAGGAGACCTGAACACTGAAGCTTTCTTT.

V gene TRBV28 combines with J gene TRBJ1-2; 9 bases map to TRBD1. The germline V gene has CDR1 MDHEN and CDR2 SYDVKM. This CDR3 is built from 13 residues. J lost 7 bases, V lost 7 bases, and 7 bases had no gene match. The CDR3 nucleotides read TGTGCCAGCATTACCGGGACAGGGAGTGGCTACACCTTC. This gives the protein CASITGTGSGYTF.

V and J are TRBV18 and TRBJ1-1, with 7 bases aligning to TRBD1. V lost 1 base to trimming and J lost 2 bases; unmatched junction nucleotides: 1. Germline V gene data show CDR1 as KGHSH and CDR2 as LQKENI. There are 14 residues in the CDR3. The CDR3 sequence is CASSPQGANTEAFF. CDR3 sequence (DNA): TGTGCCAGCTCACCACAGGGGGCCAACACTGAAGCTTTCTTT.

The V and J genes are TRBV25-1 and TRBJ2-3; no firm D call. The CDR3 extends over 14 amino acids. Trimming took off 3 bases at V and 0 bases at J, with 7 bases between the two ends. From germline, CDR1 is MGHDK and CDR2 SYGVNS. As DNA, the CDR3 is TGTGCCAGCAGTGAGTCATCCAGCACAGATACGCAGTATTTT. Translation gives CASSESSSTDTQYF.

The chain joins TRBV29-1 to TRBJ1-3, with D possibly being TRBD1 (6 bases). CDR1 SQVTM and CDR2 ANQGSEA come from the germline V gene. Trimming took off 3 bases at V and 1 base at J, with 10 bases between the two ends. The CDR3 is made up of 14 amino acids. The chain's CDR3 is CSVEDSYSGNTIYF. The CDR3 region has the DNA TGCAGCGTTGAGGACAGTTATTCTGGAAACACCATATATTTT.

This chain joins TRBV9 and TRBJ1-2; possibly TRBD1 for D (6 bases). V lost 2 bases to trimming and J lost 8 bases, with 13 bases between them. Germline V gene data show CDR1 as SGDLS and CDR2 as YYNGEE. The CDR3 is 13 amino acids. CDR3 in amino acids: CASSVQGGGGYTF. Written as DNA, the CDR3 is TGTGCCAGCAGCGTCCAGGGTGGGGGCGGCTACACCTTC. Together with reference TRBV9 and TRBJ1-2, the CDR3 gives the full variable domain: DSGVTQTPKHLITATGQRVTLRCSPRSGDLSVYWYQQSLDQGLQFLIQYYNGEERAKGNILERFSAQQFPDLHSELNLSSLELGDSALYFCASSVQGGGGYTFGSGTRLTVV.

This clone has just a few counts. The chain couples TRBV7-8 to TRBJ2-5; D is ambiguous. V was clipped by 4 bases and J by 1 base, with 10 bases between them. Germline V gene lookup returns CDR1 SGHVS and CDR2 FQNEAQ. The CDR3 sequence is 14 residues long. Written as DNA, the CDR3 is TGTGCCAGCAGCTCCGTCACGGGCCAAGAGACCCAGTACTTC. Its translation is CASSSVTGQETQYF.

The chain is built from TRBV7-6 and TRBJ1-1; D unresolved. Trimming removed 5 bases from V and 4 bases from J, with 11 bases in between. The V gene's germline CDR1 is SGHVS and CDR2 FNYEAQ. The CDR3 is made up of 13 amino acids. The CDR3 DNA is TGTGCCAGCAGCCCAAGCGAGGTCACTGAAGCTTTCTTT. It translates to CASSPSEVTEAFF.

This chain uses TRBV6-5 with TRBJ2-7; perhaps TRBD1 as D (6 bases). The CDR3 spans 15 residues. V lost 8 bases, J lost 2 bases, and 19 bases lay in between. CDR1 and CDR2 (germline): MNHEY, SVGAGI. The CDR3 reads CASGSPRGNTYEQYF. The CDR3 DNA reads as TGTGCCAGCGGGTCCCCAAGGGGGAACACCTACGAGCAGTACTTC.

The chain links TRBV11-3 to TRBJ2-1; 9 nucleotides line up with TRBD2. There are 15 residues in the CDR3. In germline, CDR1 is SGHNT, CDR2 YENEEA. V trimming: 2 bases; J trimming: 8 bases; junction bases outside the gene matches: 7. CDR3 in DNA: TGTGCCAGCAGCTTATGGGGTAGCGGGAGTGATGAGCAGTTCTTC. It yields the protein CASSLWGSGSDEQFF.

This chain joins TRBV11-2 and TRBJ2-7; 9 nucleotides line up with TRBD1. There are 13 residues in the CDR3. After removal of 5 bases from V and 6 bases from J, the junction contained 5 bases not matched to a gene. Germline CDR1 reads SGHAT; CDR2 reads FQNNGV. Written as DNA, the CDR3 is TGTGCCAGCAGCCTGGGACAGGGCGGCGAGCAGTACTTC. It codes for CASSLGQGGEQYF.

The chain combines TRBV29-1 with TRBJ2-2; 7 positions agree with TRBD1. Germline V gene sequence: CDR1 SQVTM, CDR2 ANQGSEA. J lost 5 bases, V lost 6 bases, and 6 bases had no gene match. The CDR3 spans 13 residues. The CDR3 is CSVDKTGTGELFF. CDR3 nucleotide sequence: TGCAGCGTCGACAAGACAGGGACCGGGGAGCTGTTTTTT.

The chain has TRBV27 and TRBJ2-5, with D possibly called TRBD1 or TRBD2 (7 bases each). Germline CDR1 is MNHEY and CDR2 is SMNVEV (reference sequence). With 6 bases removed from V and 5 bases from J, the gap between germline ends came to 13 bases. This CDR3 contains 13 residues. CDR3 coding DNA: TGTGCCAGCAGGCAGGGGGAGGGGGAGACCCAGTACTTC. Translated: CASRQGEGETQYF.

The V call is TRBV6-5, the J call TRBJ2-7; 15 bases agree with TRBD2. The CDR3 spans 14 residues. After removal of 6 bases from V and 6 bases from J, the junction contained 3 bases not matched to a gene. Germline assignment: CDR1 MNHEY and CDR2 SVGAGI. CDR3 coding DNA: TGTGCCAGCAGAGGACTAGCGGGAGGGGGCGAGCAGTACTTC. Its protein product is CASRGLAGGGEQYF.

J is TRBJ2-3 and V is TRBV6-1; perhaps TRBD1 as D (5 bases). This CDR3 spans 14 amino acids. Germline V gene data show CDR1 as MNHNS and CDR2 as SASEGT. Trimming pared 3 bases from V and 7 bases from J, leaving 14 bases between. CDR3 sequence: CASSDSGAIHTQYF. The CDR3 DNA reads as TGTGCCAGCAGTGATAGTGGGGCCATCCATACGCAGTATTTT.

The chain employs TRBV28 and TRBJ1-5, with a weak D call TRBD1 (6 bases). The V gene lost 6 bases and the J gene lost 6 bases, with 15 bases spanning the gap. Germline V lookup: CDR1 MDHEN, CDR2 SYDVKM. The CDR3 has 14 amino acids. The CDR3: CASSRGGGGQPQHF. CDR3 bases: TGTGCCAGCAGCCGAGGGGGGGGCGGTCAGCCCCAGCATTTT.

V usage is TRBV7-2 and J usage is TRBJ2-3; the D is unclear. Deletions cut 0 bases from V and 2 bases from J, with 9 bases between. Germline V gene sequence: CDR1 SGHTA, CDR2 FQGNSA. The CDR3 runs to 15 residues. In DNA, the CDR3 is TGTGCCAGCAGCTTAGCGCCCTCCTCCACAGATACGCAGTATTTT. It specifies CASSLAPSSTDTQYF.

The chain employs TRBV11-2 and TRBJ1-6; 7 positions agree with TRBD1. The CDR3 runs to 15 residues. V was clipped by 1 base and J by 10 bases; unmatched bases: 7. The germline V gene has CDR1 SGHAT and CDR2 FQNNGV. The CDR3 nucleotides read TGTGCCAGCAGCTTAGTGAGGGGGCGCAGATCACCCCTCCACTTT. Amino acids: CASSLVRGRRSPLHF.

The V and J genes are TRBV29-1 and TRBJ2-5, with 7 bases aligning to TRBD2. The CDR3 has 15 amino acids. Looked up from germline, CDR1 is SQVTM and CDR2 is ANQGSEA. The V and J ends lost 0 bases and 3 bases, in that order; junction bases with no gene match: 7. For the CDR3, the DNA is TGCAGCGTTGAAGATGTGGCTAGCGGAAAAGAGACCCAGTACTTC. It yields the protein CSVEDVASGKETQYF.

The chain is built from TRBV18 and TRBJ2-5, with a weak D call TRBD1 (5 bases). The DNA end favors TRBJ2-7, so the J call may be wrong. The CDR3 totals 15 residues. Germline-derived CDR1 and CDR2 are KGHSH and LQKENI. The DNA of the CDR3 is TGTGCCAGCTCACCAGTACAGGCAGGCTCCTACGAGCAGTACTTC. Encoded protein: CASSPVQAGSYEQYF.